This TCR beta chain was retrieved from a study of cytomegalovirus exposure and HLA in healthy donors. Germline V gives CDR1 SGHTA, CDR2 FQGNSA. V trimming: 3 bases; J trimming: 5 bases; junction bases outside the gene matches: 6. The CDR3 is 15 residues long. Primers: 60 Vbeta forward and 13 Jbeta reverse. Assay used: immunoSEQ multiplex PCR; TCRdb lists only in-frame clones, some missing. This table has roughly 99,000 clones, about 74% appearing once. This chain connects TRBV7-2 to TRBJ2-3, with TRBD2 matching over 9 bases. Sequenced input: PBMCs. The origin of this receptor is a male donor in good health and CMV-seronegative. CDR3 DNA sequence: TGTGCCAGCAGCTTGGCGGGAGGGCCTGGAGATACGCAGTATTTT. Translated: CASSLAGGPGDTQYF.